This entry describes one TCR delta chain. This clone was counted a few times. Its antigen target is currently unknown. A read error is likely here: a far larger clone is one base away. This sample was included in a study of Vγ9Vδ2 T cells in congenital toxoplasmosis (dated by TCRdb to the early 2020s). With regard to the full study: The diagnosis of congenital toxoplasmosis relied on IgG, IgM and IgA serology, Western blot and an in-house interferon-gamma release assay. This study compared the CDR3 repertoires of the gamma and delta chains in sorted blood gammadelta T cells from congenitally T. gondii-infected infants versus uninfected infants. Repertoires were sequenced from infants at 2 months after birth and at 1 year of age. At 2 months, TCR sequencing included about 5 infected and roughly eleven uninfected infants, while at 1 year the sequenced group was 3 infected and 4 uninfected infants.

Using SuperScript II, cDNA was generated through template-switch reverse transcription, with TRGC- and TRDC-specific primers combined in a single tube. The TRGC primer was designed to bind both the TRGC1 and TRGC2 constant genes. TRG and TRD amplification used the KAPA Real-Time Library Amplification Kit, with AMPure XP bead purification between steps. Index PCR with the Nextera XT Index Kit was used to attach the Illumina sequencing adapters. An Illumina MiSeq running the V2 300 kit was used to sequence the TRG and TRD amplicons, producing 150 bp paired-end reads. In the original analysis: Before further analysis, read quality was checked using FastQC version 0.11.8. Reads were aligned to GenBank TRG or TRD reference genes, and CDR3 sequences were built with MiXCR version 3.0.3. Default MiXCR settings were used, apart from assembling TRDD gene segments from 3 instead of 5 consecutive nucleotides. N additions, CDR3 length, J segment length and clonotype sharing between samples were calculated with VDJtools version 1.2.1. CDR3 sequences that were out of frame or contained stop codons were left out of the analysis. To look for overlap, the infant repertoires were checked against previously published Vgamma9Vdelta2 repertoires from fetal, cord blood and adult blood. TCRdb called clones afresh from the public reads with CATT; identical DNA rows were later merged. The V and J calls reflect TCRdb's pipeline rather than the authors' work. This sample lists about 790 delta-chain clones; about an eighth were detected once. Of the sample, approximately 15% is held by the ten largest clones.

Paper-wide results and their limitations: Two months was the earliest age with enough suitable sample material for TCR repertoire analysis, so newborn repertoires were not sequenced. A public TRGV9 clonotype was highly prevalent in both infected and uninfected infants. At 2 months, infected infants appeared to have fewer N additions in TRGV9 and TRDV2 CDR3s than uninfected infants, particularly in TRDV2-TRDJ1 sequences. Among roughly 2-month-old infants, germline-encoded fetal-type TRDV2 CDR3 sequences seemed to show up more often in infected than in uninfected infants, which suggests an in utero expansion footprint. At 1 year of age, repertoire differences between infected and uninfected infants were less clear than at 2 months.

Spanning cysteine to phenylalanine, the CDR3 consists of 16 amino acids. Only the CDR3 DNA stays, 48 bases, in frame from base 1. The junction shows trimming of 1 base on V and 0 bases on J, and the gene matches do not reach 7 bases of it. From the germline V gene, CDR1 is GEAIGNYY and CDR2 is EKD. Mothers of both infected and uninfected infants received the same treatment, using spiramycin and/or pyrimethamine plus sulfadiazine plus folinic acid. Every infant, whether infected or uninfected, was delivered at term, after more than 37 weeks of gestation. Roughly 1 mL of blood was turned into PBMCs through Lymphoprep gradient centrifugation, and the PBMCs were then cryopreserved in liquid nitrogen and sent to Belgium. After thawing, PBMCs were labeled with Zombie NIR viability dye and stained with CD3, TCR gammadelta, Vgamma9 and Vdelta2 antibodies. CD3+ TCRgammadelta+ T cells were sorted on a FACSAria III with a mean purity of 98%. For each sample, RNA was extracted from 8,000 to 10,000 sorted gammadelta T cells with the RNeasy Micro Kit. The study infants had mothers who were enrolled with primary T. gondii infection during pregnancy. The infants' peripheral blood was drawn at an outpatient microbiology and virology center located in Pavia, Italy.

Recombination linked TRDV2 to TRDJ1; TRDD3 lines up with 7 middle nucleotides. The receptor was isolated from a child younger than 10 born to a mother with Toxoplasma gondii infection during pregnancy, either congenitally infected or uninfected (not recorded which). Source material: gamma-delta T cells from blood. The base sequence is TGTGCCTGTGACACACTGATGGGGGACAACACCGATAAACTCATCTTT. The resulting protein is CACDTLMGDNTDKLIF.